The 25 T cell receptor beta chains listed next were all sequenced from one sample in a study of T cells in Graves' hyperthyroidism and ophthalmopathy. RNA transcripts yielded amplified TCR beta CDR3 regions. Initially, a first-round RT-PCR of the TCR CDR3 employed the HTBI primer set. TCRdb called the multiplex PCR reads again in MiXCR, with one record for every CDR3 protein. The sample consists of around 600,000 distinct CDR3 sequences, roughly 15% of them appearing once. Sequenced input: blood. The source of these receptors is a woman aged 45-60 years with Graves' ophthalmopathy.

There are a few counts of this clonotype. The chain links TRBV29-1 to TRBJ1-1; D perhaps matches TRBD1 (6 bases). Germline assignment: CDR1 SQVTM and CDR2 ANQGSEA. The CDR3 has 14 residues. V lost 5 bases and J 7 bases, leaving 20 bases between the germline ends. The CDR3 sequence is CSVRYPGPQGEAFF. Here the CDR3 DNA reads TGCAGCGTTAGATATCCGGGCCCACAGGGTGAAGCTTTCTTT.

This chain connects TRBV5-6 to TRBJ2-5; 13 bases are shared with TRBD2. This CDR3 comprises 18 residues. Germline V gene sequence: CDR1 SGHDT, CDR2 YYEEEE. V lost 0 bases and J lost 6; bases outside the gene matches: 11. The CDR3 region has the DNA TGTGCCAGCAGCTTGGTTAAAGGACTAGCGGGAGTTGTAAAGACCCAGTACTTC. This sequence encodes CASSLVKGLAGVVKTQYF. Full variable domain (outside the CDR3, taken from reference TRBV5-6 and TRBJ2-5): DAGVTQSPTHLIKTRGQQVTLRCSPKSGHDTVSWYQQALGQGPQFIFQYYEEEERQRGNFPDRFSGHQFPNYSSELNVNALLLGDSALYLCASSLVKGLAGVVKTQYFGPGTRLLVL.

This clonotype was detected a few times. DNA for the CDR3: TGCGCCAGCAGTGAGTCCTGGACAGGGACAGATACGCAGTATTTT. Translated: CASSESWTGTDTQYF. The chain couples TRBV10-2 to TRBJ2-3; 8 bases map to TRBD1. Germline values: CDR1 WSHSY, CDR2 SAAADI. After removal of 0 bases from V and 3 bases from J, the junction contained 2 bases not matched to a gene. This CDR3 region has 15 residues.

This clonotype was found a few times. The V gene is TRBV18, the J gene TRBJ2-4; D possibly corresponds to TRBD2 (6 bases). Trimming removed 0 bases from V and 4 bases from J, with 10 bases in between. The V gene's germline CDR1 is KGHSH and CDR2 LQKENI. The CDR3 contains 15 residues. CDR3 loop: CASSPPAGRKNIQYF. For the CDR3, the DNA is TGTGCCAGCTCACCACCGGCAGGGAGGAAAAACATTCAGTACTTC.

CDR3 amino acids: CSAEGYEQYF. The CDR3 DNA sequence: TGCAGTGCTGAGGGCTACGAGCAGTACTTC. The genes are TRBV20-1 and TRBJ2-7, with D perhaps TRBD2 (5 bases). V lost 5 bases, J lost 3 bases, and 5 bases lay in between. Germline CDR1 reads DFQATT; CDR2 reads SNEGSKA (reference sequence). This CDR3 is 10 amino acids long.

This clonotype showed up many times. CDR3 amino acids: CASSPHDRVYEQYF. The CDR3 coding sequence is TGTGCCAGCAGCCCGCATGACAGGGTGTACGAGCAGTACTTC. The V and J genes are TRBV7-2 and TRBJ2-7; 7 bases map to TRBD1. The length of the CDR3 is 14 residues. The V segment lost 5 bases and the J segment 4 bases; nucleotides outside the gene matches: 8. From germline, CDR1 is SGHTA and CDR2 FQGNSA.

The chain uses TRBV4-3 and TRBJ2-2; D call uncertain. With 0 bases removed from V and 7 bases from J, the gap between germline ends came to 9 bases. Per germline, CDR1 LGHNA and CDR2 YSLEER. There are 14 residues in the CDR3. This chain's CDR3 is CASSQDSSVGELFF. The CDR3 nucleotides read TGCGCCAGCAGCCAAGATTCCAGCGTCGGGGAGCTGTTTTTT.

The V call is TRBV7-2, the J call TRBJ2-5; TRBD1 might be the D (6 bases). The CDR3 is 13 amino acids. Between the trimmed V and J ends, which lost 4 bases and 4 bases, there was a span of 10 bases. CDR1 and CDR2 (germline): SGHTA, FQGNSA. The CDR3 sequence: CASSSGTSETQYF. DNA for the CDR3: TGTGCCAGCAGCTCGGGGACATCAGAGACCCAGTACTTC.

This clonotype was observed a handful of times. V and J are TRBV14 and TRBJ1-2, with 8 bases identical to TRBD1. This CDR3 region has 15 residues. V gave up 2 bases and J gave up 7 bases; unmatched junction bases: 9. Germline assignment: CDR1 SGHDN and CDR2 FVKESK. In DNA, the CDR3 is TGTGCCAGCAGCCAAAATCTTGGACAGGGACTTGGCTACACCTTC. It yields the protein CASSQNLGQGLGYTF.

J is TRBJ1-5 and V is TRBV9; D remains ambiguous. Between the trimmed V and J ends, which lost 3 bases and 3 bases, there was a span of 10 bases. Germline V gives CDR1 SGDLS, CDR2 YYNGEE. The CDR3 loop spans 14 amino acids. CDR3: CASSESDVNQPQHF. The CDR3 DNA follows: TGTGCCAGCAGCGAGTCAGATGTCAATCAGCCCCAGCATTTT.

The rearrangement uses TRBV10-3 and TRBJ2-7; no clear D. This CDR3 has 13 residues. The V gene lost 5 bases and the J gene lost 2 bases, with 10 bases spanning the gap. CDR1 and CDR2 from the germline V gene are ENHRY and SYGVKD. DNA of the CDR3: TGTGCCATCAGTAGGACGGCAGCCTACGAGCAGTACTTC. The encoded protein is CAISRTAAYEQYF.

The chain couples TRBV9 to TRBJ1-3; D gene ambiguous. CDR1 is SGDLS, CDR2 YYNGEE, per germline. Trimming removed 0 bases from V and 3 bases from J, with 13 bases in between. The CDR3 extends over 16 amino acids. The CDR3 here is CASSVGFLGFGNTIYF. CDR3 sequence (DNA): TGTGCCAGCAGCGTAGGGTTTCTGGGGTTTGGAAACACCATATATTTT.

In its sample, this clonotype was seen many times. J is TRBJ2-1 and V is TRBV29-1; 8 bases align to TRBD2. The CDR3 is 14 residues long. V shed 0 bases, J shed 2 bases, and the junction held 0 bases outside the gene matches. The V gene's germline CDR1 is SQVTM and CDR2 ANQGSEA. DNA of the CDR3: TGCAGCGTTGAAGAGGGACTAGCCTACAATGAGCAGTTCTTC. This translates into CSVEEGLAYNEQFF.

This rearrangement joins TRBV10-3 to TRBJ2-1; TRBD2 agrees at 12 bases. Per the germline V gene, CDR1 is ENHRY and CDR2 is SYGVKD. The CDR3 runs 16 residues. With 5 bases clipped from V and 7 bases from J, the junction kept 9 bases outside the gene matches. In DNA, the CDR3 is TGTGCCATCAGTCCTCCCGGGACTAGCGGGCAAAATGAGCAGTTCTTC. Protein product: CAISPPGTSGQNEQFF.

This clonotype was found a few times. The J gene is TRBJ1-1, the V gene TRBV5-8; D not certain. CDR3 length equals 14 residues. V lost 0 bases, J lost 7 bases, and 13 bases lay in between. Germline values: CDR1 SGHTS, CDR2 YDEGEE. The CDR3 DNA reads TGTGCCAGCAGCTTGGATTGGGTTGCAAGTGAAGCTTTCTTT. Translated, it gives CASSLDWVASEAFF.

The J gene is TRBJ2-3, the V gene TRBV10-3, with D perhaps assigned TRBD1 or TRBD2 (5 bases each). Germline V lookup: CDR1 ENHRY, CDR2 SYGVKD. V was clipped by 0 bases and J by 2 bases, with 9 bases between them. CDR3 length: 15 amino acids. The CDR3 nucleotides are TGTGCCATCAGTGAGTCGAGGGGTTCCACAGATACGCAGTATTTT. Translating gives CAISESRGSTDTQYF.

This clonotype was seen at least ten times. CDR3 bases: TGCAGTGCTAGAGATTTAAGAGGAGTCAATGAGCAGTTCTTC. It encodes CSARDLRGVNEQFF. The chain has TRBV20-1 and TRBJ2-1; D not resolved. Per the germline V gene, CDR1 is DFQATT and CDR2 is SNEGSKA (reference sequence). The length of the CDR3 is 14 residues. V was trimmed by 0 bases and J by 6 bases, leaving 12 bases between them.

This clonotype was seen at least ten times. This chain uses TRBV27 with TRBJ1-5, with 7 bases fitting TRBD1. Germline CDR1 MNHEY, CDR2 SMNVEV (reference sequence). This CDR3 spans 18 amino acids. With V trimmed by 5 bases and J by 1 base, 14 bases remained unmatched. CDR3 DNA: TGTGCCAGCAGTCCCTATGTCTCGGGACAGTTGAGCAATCAGCCCCAGCATTTT. Translated: CASSPYVSGQLSNQPQHF.

This clonotype has ten or more counts. The genes are TRBV2 and TRBJ2-7; D remains unclear. CDR1 SNHLY and CDR2 FYNNEI come from the germline V gene. Trimming removed 8 bases at V and 2 bases at J, with 7 bases between. The CDR3 covers 11 residues. The CDR3 region has the DNA TGTGCCAGCGAAGGAGCCTACGAGCAGTACTTC. Translation gives CASEGAYEQYF.

The V gene is TRBV12-3 or TRBV12-4, the J gene TRBJ2-3, with TRBD2 identical over 11 bases. This CDR3 is 15 amino acids long. V was clipped by 6 bases and J by 6 bases; unmatched bases: 8. The CDR3, as DNA: TGTGCCAGCAGCGTTACTAGCGGGAGTCAGGATACGCAGTATTTT. Translation: CASSVTSGSQDTQYF.

Details on this clonotype: The CDR3 does not close with the conserved phenylalanine or tryptophan, likely indicating a read error. V is TRBV14 and J is TRBJ2-5; TRBD2 agrees at 8 bases. The V gene end was trimmed by 4 bases and the J gene end by 2 bases; junction bases not matched to a gene: 3. The CDR3 length is 14 residues. CDR1 and CDR2 from the germline V gene are SGHDN and FVKESK. The CDR3 DNA follows: TGTGCCAGCAGCCCTAGCGGGCTTCAAGAGACCCAGTACTCC. As protein: CASSPSGLQETQYS.

This clonotype was detected ten times or more. The chain uses TRBV5-1 and TRBJ2-7, with 9 bases that match TRBD1. CDR3 length: 15 residues. The ends lost 3 bases at V and 1 base at J; junction bases unmatched: 5. The V gene's germline CDR1 is SGHRS and CDR2 YFSETQ. The CDR3 nucleotides read TGCGCCAGCAGCTGGGGACAGGGCTATTCCTACGAGCAGTACTTC. Translation: CASSWGQGYSYEQYF.

The V and J genes are TRBV6-5 and TRBJ2-1; tentative D call: TRBD1 (5 bases). The CDR3 is 15 amino acids. Germline V gene lookup returns CDR1 MNHEY and CDR2 SVGAGI. V gave up 2 bases and J gave up 4 bases, with 12 bases separating them. The CDR3, as DNA: TGTGCCAGCAGTTACGTTGGGGCGCAGTACAATGAGCAGTTCTTC. It specifies CASSYVGAQYNEQFF.

The V call is TRBV18, the J call TRBJ2-7; TRBD1 is a possible D gene (6 bases). Between the trimmed V and J ends, which lost 3 bases and 3 bases, there was a span of 15 bases. The CDR3 runs 15 residues. Germline V lookup: CDR1 KGHSH, CDR2 LQKENI. CDR3 bases: TGTGCCAGCTCACCTGGACAGCCAAAAAACTACGAGCAGTACTTC. Translating it yields CASSPGQPKNYEQYF.

This chain uses TRBV28 with TRBJ1-1, with a tentative D call TRBD1 (6 bases). The CDR3 is 13 residues long. The germline V gene encodes CDR1 MDHEN and CDR2 SYDVKM. V lost 6 bases and J 5 bases, leaving 13 bases between the germline ends. The CDR3 is CASRVQGETEAFF. CDR3 sequence (DNA): TGTGCCAGCAGGGTACAGGGCGAAACTGAAGCTTTCTTT.